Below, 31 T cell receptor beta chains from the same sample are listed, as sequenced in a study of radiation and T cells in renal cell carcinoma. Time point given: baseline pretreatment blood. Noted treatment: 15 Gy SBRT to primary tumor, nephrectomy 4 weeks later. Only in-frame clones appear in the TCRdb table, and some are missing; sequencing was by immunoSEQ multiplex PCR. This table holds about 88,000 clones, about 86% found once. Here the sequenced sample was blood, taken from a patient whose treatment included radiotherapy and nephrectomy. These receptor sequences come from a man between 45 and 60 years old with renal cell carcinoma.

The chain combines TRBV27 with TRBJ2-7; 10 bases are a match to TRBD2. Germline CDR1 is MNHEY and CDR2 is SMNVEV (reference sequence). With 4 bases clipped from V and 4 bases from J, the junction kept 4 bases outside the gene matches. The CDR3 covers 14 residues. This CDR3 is CASSSTSGEYEQYF. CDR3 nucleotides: TGTGCCAGCAGTTCAACTAGCGGGGAGTACGAGCAGTACTTC.

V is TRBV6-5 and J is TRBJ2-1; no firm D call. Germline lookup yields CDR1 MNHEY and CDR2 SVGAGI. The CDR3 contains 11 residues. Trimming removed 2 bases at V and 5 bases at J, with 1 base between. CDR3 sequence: CASSYNNEQFF. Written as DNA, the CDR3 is TGTGCCAGCAGTTACAACAATGAGCAGTTCTTC.

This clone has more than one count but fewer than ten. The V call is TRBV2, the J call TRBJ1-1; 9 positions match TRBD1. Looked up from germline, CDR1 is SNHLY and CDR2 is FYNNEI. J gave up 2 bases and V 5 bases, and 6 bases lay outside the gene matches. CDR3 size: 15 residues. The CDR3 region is CASSPLGQGNTEAFF. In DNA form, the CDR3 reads TGTGCCAGCAGTCCTTTGGGACAGGGAAACACTGAAGCTTTCTTT.

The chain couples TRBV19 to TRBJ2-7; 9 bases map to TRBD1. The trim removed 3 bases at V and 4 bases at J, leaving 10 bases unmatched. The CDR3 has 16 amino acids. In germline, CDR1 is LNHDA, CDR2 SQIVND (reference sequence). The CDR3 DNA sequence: TGTGCCAGTAGTATTGCCTGGGACAGGGTGGGGTACGAGCAGTACTTC. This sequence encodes CASSIAWDRVGYEQYF.

In nucleotides, the CDR3 is TGTGCCAGCAGCTTAGGGGGGGAGGCAGAGCAGTTCTTC. Translation: CASSLGGEAEQFF. The gene calls are TRBV7-9 and TRBJ2-1; D may be TRBD2 (6 bases). The CDR3 has 13 residues. Per germline, CDR1 SEHNR and CDR2 FQNEAQ (reference sequence). Trimming took off 1 base at V and 10 bases at J, with 11 bases between the two ends. Filled out from reference TRBV7-9 and TRBJ2-1, the complete variable domain reads DTGVSQNPRHKITKRGQNVTFRCDPISEHNRLYWYRQTLGQGPEFLTYFQNEAQLEKSRLLSDRFSAERPKGSFSTLEIQRTEQGDSAMYLCASSLGGEAEQFFGPGTRLTVL.

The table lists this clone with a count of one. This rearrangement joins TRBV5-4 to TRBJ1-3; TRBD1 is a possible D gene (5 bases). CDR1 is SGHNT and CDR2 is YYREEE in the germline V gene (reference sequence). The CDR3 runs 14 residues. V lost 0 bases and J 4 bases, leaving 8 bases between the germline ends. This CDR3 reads CASSLAGSGNTIYF. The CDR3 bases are TGTGCCAGCAGCTTGGCAGGGTCCGGAAACACCATATATTTT.

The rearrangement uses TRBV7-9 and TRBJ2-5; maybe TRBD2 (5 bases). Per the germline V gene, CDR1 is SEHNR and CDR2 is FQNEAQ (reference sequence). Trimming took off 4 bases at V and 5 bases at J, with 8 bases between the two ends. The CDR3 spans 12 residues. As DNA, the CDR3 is TGTGCCAGCAGCTCGGCGGGCGAGACCCAGTACTTC. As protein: CASSSAGETQYF.

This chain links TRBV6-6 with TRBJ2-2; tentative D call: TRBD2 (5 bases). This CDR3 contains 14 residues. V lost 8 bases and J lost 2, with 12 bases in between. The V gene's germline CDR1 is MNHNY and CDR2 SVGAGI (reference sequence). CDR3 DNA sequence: TGTGCCAGCCGGGATATAAAAAACACCGGGGAGCTGTTTTTT. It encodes CASRDIKNTGELFF.

The DNA for the CDR3 is TGTGCCGTCTCGCATCTCGCGGTGAACACTGAAGCTTTCTTT. It codes for CAVSHLAVNTEAFF. V gene TRBV7-9 combines with J gene TRBJ1-1; D not certain. Germline lookup yields CDR1 SEHNR and CDR2 FQNEAQ (reference sequence). Trimming removed 11 bases at V and 0 bases at J, with 16 bases between. This CDR3 is 14 amino acids long.

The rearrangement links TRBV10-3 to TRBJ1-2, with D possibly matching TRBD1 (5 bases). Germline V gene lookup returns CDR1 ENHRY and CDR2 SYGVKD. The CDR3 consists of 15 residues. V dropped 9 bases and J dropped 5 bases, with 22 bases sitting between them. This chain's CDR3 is CAISEGTAKSYGYTF. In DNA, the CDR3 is TGTGCCATTTCAGAAGGGACCGCAAAGTCTTATGGCTACACCTTC.

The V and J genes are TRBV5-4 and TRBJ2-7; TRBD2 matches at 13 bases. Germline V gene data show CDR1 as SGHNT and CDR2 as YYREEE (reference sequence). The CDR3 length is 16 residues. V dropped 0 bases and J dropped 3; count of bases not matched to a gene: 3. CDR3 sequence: CASSLGLAGGFYEQYF. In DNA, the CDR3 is TGTGCCAGCAGCTTGGGACTAGCGGGGGGATTCTACGAGCAGTACTTC. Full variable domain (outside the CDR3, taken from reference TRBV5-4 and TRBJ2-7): ETGVTQSPTHLIKTRGQQVTLRCSSQSGHNTVSWYQQALGQGPQFIFQYYREEENGRGNFPPRFSGLQFPNYSSELNVNALELDDSALYLCASSLGLAGGFYEQYFGPGTRLTVT.

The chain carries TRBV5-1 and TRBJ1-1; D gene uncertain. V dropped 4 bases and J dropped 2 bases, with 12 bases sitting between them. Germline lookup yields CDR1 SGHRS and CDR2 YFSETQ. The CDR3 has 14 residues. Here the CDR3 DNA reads TGCGCCAGCAGCCCCCGTTCCTATAACACTGAAGCTTTCTTT. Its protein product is CASSPRSYNTEAFF.

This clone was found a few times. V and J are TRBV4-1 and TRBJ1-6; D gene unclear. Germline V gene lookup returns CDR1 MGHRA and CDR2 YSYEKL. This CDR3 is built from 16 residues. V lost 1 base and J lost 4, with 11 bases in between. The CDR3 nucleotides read TGCGCCAGCAGCCAAGTTAGTCAGAGATATAATTCACCCCTCCACTTT. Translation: CASSQVSQRYNSPLHF.

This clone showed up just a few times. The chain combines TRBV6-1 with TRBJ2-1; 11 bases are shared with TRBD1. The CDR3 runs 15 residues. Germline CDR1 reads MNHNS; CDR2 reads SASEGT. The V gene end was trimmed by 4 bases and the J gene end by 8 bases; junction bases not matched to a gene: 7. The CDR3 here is CASSGTGGSSDEQFF. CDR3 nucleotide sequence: TGTGCCAGCAGTGGGACAGGGGGCAGTTCCGATGAGCAGTTCTTC.

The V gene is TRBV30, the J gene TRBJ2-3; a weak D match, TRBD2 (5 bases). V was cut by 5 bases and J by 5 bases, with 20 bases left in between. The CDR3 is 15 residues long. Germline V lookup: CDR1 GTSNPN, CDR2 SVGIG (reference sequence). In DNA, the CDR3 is TGTGCCTGGCGTAGCGTAATGAGTAACGGAGATACGCAGTATTTT. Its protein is CAWRSVMSNGDTQYF.

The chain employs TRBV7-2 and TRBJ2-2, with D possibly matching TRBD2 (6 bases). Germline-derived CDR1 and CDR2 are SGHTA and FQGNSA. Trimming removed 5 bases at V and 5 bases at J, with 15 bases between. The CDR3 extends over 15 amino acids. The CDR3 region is CASSQRRAGTGELFF. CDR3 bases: TGTGCCAGCAGCCAGCGGAGGGCCGGTACCGGGGAGCTGTTTTTT.

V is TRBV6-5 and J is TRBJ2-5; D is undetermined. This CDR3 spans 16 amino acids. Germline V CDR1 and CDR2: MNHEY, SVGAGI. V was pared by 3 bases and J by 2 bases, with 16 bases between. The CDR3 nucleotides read TGTGCCAGCAGTTATATAGGGTGGCCAGAACAAGAGACCCAGTACTTC. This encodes CASSYIGWPEQETQYF.

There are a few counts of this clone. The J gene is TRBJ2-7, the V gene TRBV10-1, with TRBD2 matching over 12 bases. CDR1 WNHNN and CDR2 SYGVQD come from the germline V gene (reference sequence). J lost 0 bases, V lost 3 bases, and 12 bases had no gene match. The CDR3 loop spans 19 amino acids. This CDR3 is CASSDTGLAGITSSYEQYF. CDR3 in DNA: TGCGCCAGCAGTGATACAGGACTAGCGGGAATAACGAGCTCCTACGAGCAGTACTTC.

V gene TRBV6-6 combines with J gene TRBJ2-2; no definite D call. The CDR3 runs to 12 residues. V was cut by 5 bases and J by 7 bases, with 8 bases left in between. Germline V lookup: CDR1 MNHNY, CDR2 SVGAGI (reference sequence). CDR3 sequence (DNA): TGTGCCAGCAGTCAAAGGAACGGGGAGCTGTTTTTT. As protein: CASSQRNGELFF.

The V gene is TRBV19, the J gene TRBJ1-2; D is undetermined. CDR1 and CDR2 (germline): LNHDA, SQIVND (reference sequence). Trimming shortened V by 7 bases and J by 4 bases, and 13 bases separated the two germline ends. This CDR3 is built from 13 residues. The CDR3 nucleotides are TGTGCCAGTAACTCGGGCCCGTTCTATGGCTACACCTTC. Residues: CASNSGPFYGYTF.

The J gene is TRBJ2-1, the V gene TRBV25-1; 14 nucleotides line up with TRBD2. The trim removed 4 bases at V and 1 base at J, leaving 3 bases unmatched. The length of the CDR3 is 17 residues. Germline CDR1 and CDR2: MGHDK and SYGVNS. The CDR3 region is CASSVTSGRVSYNEQFF. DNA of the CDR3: TGTGCCAGCAGTGTGACTAGCGGGAGGGTATCCTACAATGAGCAGTTCTTC.

Written as DNA, the CDR3 is TGTGCCAGCAGCTACCCGACGACAGATACGCAGTATTTT. Amino acids: CASSYPTTDTQYF. This chain links TRBV5-4 with TRBJ2-3; D is ambiguous. Trimming took 3 bases from V and 3 from J, leaving 8 bases between them. CDR1 is SGHNT and CDR2 is YYREEE in the germline V gene (reference sequence). The CDR3 spans 13 residues.

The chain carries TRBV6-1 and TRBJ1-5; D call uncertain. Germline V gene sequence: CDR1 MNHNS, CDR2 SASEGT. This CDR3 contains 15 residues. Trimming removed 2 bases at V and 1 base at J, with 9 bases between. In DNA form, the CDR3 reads TGTGCCAGCAGTGAAATGGGAATAAGCAATCAGCCCCAGCATTTT. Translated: CASSEMGISNQPQHF.

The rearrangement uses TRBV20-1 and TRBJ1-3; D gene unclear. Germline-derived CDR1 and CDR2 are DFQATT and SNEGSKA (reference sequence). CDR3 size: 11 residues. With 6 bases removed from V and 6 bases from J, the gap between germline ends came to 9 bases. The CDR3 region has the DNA TGCAGTGCCCCTAATTTAAACACCATATATTTT. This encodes CSAPNLNTIYF.

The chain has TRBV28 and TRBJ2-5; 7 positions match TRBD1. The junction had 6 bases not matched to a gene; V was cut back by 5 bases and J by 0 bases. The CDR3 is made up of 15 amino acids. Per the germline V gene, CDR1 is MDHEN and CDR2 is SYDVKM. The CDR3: CASSPSGGYQETQYF. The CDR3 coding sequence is TGTGCCAGCAGTCCATCAGGGGGTTACCAAGAGACCCAGTACTTC.

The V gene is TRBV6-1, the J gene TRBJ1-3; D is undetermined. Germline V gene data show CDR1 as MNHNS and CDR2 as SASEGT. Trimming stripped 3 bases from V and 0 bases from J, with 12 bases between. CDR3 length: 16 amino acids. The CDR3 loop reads CASSEIALSSGNTIYF. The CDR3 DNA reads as TGTGCCAGCAGTGAGATAGCCCTGAGCTCTGGAAACACCATATATTTT.

This CDR3 is CASTSLGLGGNTIYF. CDR3 nucleotide sequence: TGCGCCAGCACTTCCCTCGGGTTGGGTGGAAACACCATATATTTT. The chain employs TRBV5-1 and TRBJ1-3; D call uncertain. The V and J ends lost 6 bases and 3 bases respectively, with 16 bases between them. The CDR3 has 15 residues. The germline V gene has CDR1 SGHRS and CDR2 YFSETQ.

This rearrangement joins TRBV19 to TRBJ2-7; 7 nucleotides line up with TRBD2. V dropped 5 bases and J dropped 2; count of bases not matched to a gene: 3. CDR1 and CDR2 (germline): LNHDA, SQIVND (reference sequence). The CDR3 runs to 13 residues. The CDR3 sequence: CASSPGGTYEQYF. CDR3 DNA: TGTGCCAGTAGTCCCGGGGGGACCTACGAGCAGTACTTC.

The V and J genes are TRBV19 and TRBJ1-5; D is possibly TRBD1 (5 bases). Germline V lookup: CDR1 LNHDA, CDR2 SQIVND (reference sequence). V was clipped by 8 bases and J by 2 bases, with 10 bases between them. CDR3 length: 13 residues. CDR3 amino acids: CASGDRRNQPQHF. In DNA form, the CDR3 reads TGTGCCAGTGGGGACCGCCGCAATCAGCCCCAGCATTTT.

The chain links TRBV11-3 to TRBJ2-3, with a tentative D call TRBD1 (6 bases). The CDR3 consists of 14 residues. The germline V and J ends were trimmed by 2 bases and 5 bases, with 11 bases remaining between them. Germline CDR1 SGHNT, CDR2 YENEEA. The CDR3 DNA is TGTGCCAGCAGCTTAAGGGGGAGAGGAGATACGCAGTATTTT. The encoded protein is CASSLRGRGDTQYF.

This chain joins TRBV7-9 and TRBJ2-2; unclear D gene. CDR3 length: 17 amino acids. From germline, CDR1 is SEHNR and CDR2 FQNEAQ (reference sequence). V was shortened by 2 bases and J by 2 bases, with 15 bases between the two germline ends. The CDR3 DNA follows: TGTGCCAGCAGCTTAATTCAAGGCATTTTCAACACCGGGGAGCTGTTTTTT. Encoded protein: CASSLIQGIFNTGELFF.